The 11 T cell receptor beta chains below come from one sample, sequenced in a study of blood T cell repertoires in COVID-19. The table came from immunoSEQ multiplex PCR; TCRdb's copy has only in-frame clones and leaves some out. The sample has a few hundred thousand clones; about 86% are singletons. The sample taken for sequencing was PBMCs or T cells enriched from blood (not recorded which). Source of these receptors: a woman aged 45-59 years with acute COVID-19.

This clone came up once. The chain uses TRBV7-9 and TRBJ2-7; 15 bases fit TRBD2. J lost 3 bases, V lost 6 bases, and 9 bases had no gene match. The CDR3 is 17 residues long. Looked up from germline, CDR1 is SEHNR and CDR2 is FQNEAQ (reference sequence). In DNA form, the CDR3 reads TGTGCCAGCAGTCCCGGGACTAGCGGGAGGAACGGCTACGAGCAGTACTTC. Translating gives CASSPGTSGRNGYEQYF.

This clone occurred once. The J gene is TRBJ2-5, the V gene TRBV7-2, with 8 positions matching TRBD2. This CDR3 has 17 residues. J gave up 4 bases and V 2 bases, and 12 bases lay outside the gene matches. Germline loops: CDR1 SGHTA, CDR2 FQGNSA. CDR3 sequence (DNA): TGTGCCAGCAGCTTAAGTCTGGGGACTAGAGTCCGAGAGACCCAGTACTTC. The encoded protein is CASSLSLGTRVRETQYF.

V is TRBV10-1 and J is TRBJ1-1; perhaps TRBD1 as D (5 bases). CDR1 and CDR2 from the germline V gene are WNHNN and SYGVQD (reference sequence). The germline V and J ends were trimmed by 7 bases and 5 bases, with 14 bases remaining between them. This CDR3 region has 13 residues. As DNA, the CDR3 is TGCGCCAGCATCGAATGGGAGGGGACTGAAGCTTTCTTT. This codes for CASIEWEGTEAFF.

The gene calls are TRBV19 and TRBJ1-2, with D perhaps TRBD1 (6 bases). CDR3 length: 13 residues. Germline V lookup: CDR1 LNHDA, CDR2 SQIVND (reference sequence). V lost 7 bases to trimming and J lost 4 bases, with 13 bases between them. Written as DNA, the CDR3 is TGTGCCAGTACGGCAGGGGCTTTCTATGGCTACACCTTC. Translated: CASTAGAFYGYTF.

This chain uses TRBV7-9 with TRBJ1-6; D not resolved. The CDR3 is 15 amino acids. The germline V gene encodes CDR1 SEHNR and CDR2 FQNEAQ (reference sequence). Trimming took 1 base from V and 0 from J, leaving 4 bases between them. The CDR3 is CASSLVSSYNSPLHF. CDR3 nucleotides: TGTGCCAGCAGCTTAGTGAGCTCCTATAATTCACCCCTCCACTTT.

This chain connects TRBV5-5 to TRBJ2-2, with no clear D. Germline V gives CDR1 SGHKS, CDR2 YYEKEE (reference sequence). This CDR3 is 16 amino acids long. Trimming cost V 4 bases and J 0 bases, with 13 bases left between them. The CDR3 sequence is CASSPLNLANTGELFF. In DNA form, the CDR3 reads TGTGCCAGCAGCCCCCTCAATCTAGCGAACACCGGGGAGCTGTTTTTT.

Concerning this clone: Other DNA sequences of this sample code for an identical CDR3. The V gene is TRBV24-1, the J gene TRBJ2-7, with 9 bases identical to TRBD1. V shed 5 bases, J shed 3 bases, and the junction held 1 base outside the gene matches. CDR1 is KGHDR and CDR2 is SFDVKD in the germline V gene. The CDR3 sequence is 13 residues long. CDR3 coding DNA: TGTGCCACCAGTGCGGGACAGGGCTACGAGCAGTACTTC. Translating gives CATSAGQGYEQYF.

Notes on this clone: An end of the junction differs from the germline gene, which may be a read error. This chain connects TRBV7-9 to TRBJ2-7; TRBD2 matches at 8 bases. Germline assignment: CDR1 SEHNR and CDR2 FQNEAQ (reference sequence). The CDR3 is 13 amino acids. The DNA of the CDR3 is TGTGCCAGCAGCCTAGCCGCGGGAGGCGAGCAGTACTTC. Its protein is CASSLAAGGEQYF.

This clone was counted once. The chain recombines TRBV19 with TRBJ1-5, with D perhaps TRBD1 (6 bases). The ends were cut back, 4 bases at V and 3 bases at J, with 13 bases in the middle. The CDR3 consists of 15 residues. From germline, CDR1 is LNHDA and CDR2 SQIVND (reference sequence). The CDR3 nucleotides are TGTGCCAGTAGTACAACGGGACATGACAATCAGCCCCAGCATTTT. As protein: CASSTTGHDNQPQHF.

The chain joins TRBV6-5 to TRBJ2-7; 11 bases are a match to TRBD2. CDR1 is MNHEY and CDR2 is SVGAGI in the germline V gene. The V and J ends lost 2 bases and 2 bases, in that order; junction bases with no gene match: 2. The CDR3 has 15 residues. DNA for the CDR3: TGTGCCAGCAGTTACGGGACTAGCGGAACCTACGAGCAGTACTTC. Its protein product is CASSYGTSGTYEQYF.

V usage is TRBV25-1 and J usage is TRBJ2-7, with TRBD2 matching 7 bases. The CDR3 extends over 15 amino acids. V gave up 3 bases and J gave up 6 bases; unmatched junction bases: 11. Germline loops: CDR1 MGHDK, CDR2 SYGVNS. The CDR3 region is CASSEGGSPVREQYF. CDR3 bases: TGTGCCAGCAGTGAGGGGGGGTCCCCGGTGCGCGAGCAGTACTTC.